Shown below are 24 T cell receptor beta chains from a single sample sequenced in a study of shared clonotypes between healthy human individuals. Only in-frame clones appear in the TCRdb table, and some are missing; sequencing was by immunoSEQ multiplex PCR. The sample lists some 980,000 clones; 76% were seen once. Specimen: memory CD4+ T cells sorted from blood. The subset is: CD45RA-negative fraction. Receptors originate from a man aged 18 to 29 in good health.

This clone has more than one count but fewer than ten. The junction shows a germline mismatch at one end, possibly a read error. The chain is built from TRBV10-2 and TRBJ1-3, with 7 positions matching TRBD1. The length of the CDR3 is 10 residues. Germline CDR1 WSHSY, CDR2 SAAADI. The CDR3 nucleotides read TGCGCCAGCGGCCGGGACAGCGCGTCCTTT. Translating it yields CASGRDSASF.

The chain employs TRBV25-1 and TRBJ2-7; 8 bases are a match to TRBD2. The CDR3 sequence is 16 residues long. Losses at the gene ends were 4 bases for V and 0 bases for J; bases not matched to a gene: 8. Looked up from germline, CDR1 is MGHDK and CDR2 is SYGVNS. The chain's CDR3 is CASSGSAGVSSYEQYF. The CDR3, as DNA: TGTGCCAGCAGTGGATCAGCGGGGGTGAGCTCCTACGAGCAGTACTTC.

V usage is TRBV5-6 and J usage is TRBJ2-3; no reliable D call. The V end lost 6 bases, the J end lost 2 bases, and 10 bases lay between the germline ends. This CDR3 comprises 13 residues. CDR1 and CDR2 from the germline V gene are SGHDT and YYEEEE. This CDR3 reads CASNLRNTDTQYF. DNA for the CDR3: TGTGCCAGCAACTTACGAAACACAGATACGCAGTATTTT.

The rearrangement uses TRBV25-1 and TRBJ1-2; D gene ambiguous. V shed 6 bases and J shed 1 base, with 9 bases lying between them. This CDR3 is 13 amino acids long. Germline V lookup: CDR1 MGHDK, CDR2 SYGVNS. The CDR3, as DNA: TGTGCCAGCAGGGCCCCACTTAACTATGGCTACACCTTC. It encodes CASRAPLNYGYTF.

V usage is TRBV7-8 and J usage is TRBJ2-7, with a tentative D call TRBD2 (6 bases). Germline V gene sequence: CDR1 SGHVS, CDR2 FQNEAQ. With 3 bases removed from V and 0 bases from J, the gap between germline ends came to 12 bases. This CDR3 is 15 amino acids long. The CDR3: CASSFDGGISYEQYF. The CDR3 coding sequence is TGTGCCAGCAGCTTCGATGGGGGGATCTCCTACGAGCAGTACTTC.

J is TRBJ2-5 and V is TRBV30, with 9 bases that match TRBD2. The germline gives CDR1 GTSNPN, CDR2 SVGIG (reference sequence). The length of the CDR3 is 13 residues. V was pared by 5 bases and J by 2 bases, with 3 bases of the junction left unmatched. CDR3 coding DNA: TGTGCCTGGGGGAGCGGGAGGCAAGAGACCCAGTACTTC. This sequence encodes CAWGSGRQETQYF.

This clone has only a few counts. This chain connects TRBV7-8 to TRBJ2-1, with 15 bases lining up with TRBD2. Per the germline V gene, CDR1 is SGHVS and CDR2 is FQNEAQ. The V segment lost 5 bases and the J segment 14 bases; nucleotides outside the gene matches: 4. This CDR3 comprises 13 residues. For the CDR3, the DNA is TGTGCCAGCAGCCCTGGGACTAGCGGGAGGAAGTTCTTC. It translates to CASSPGTSGRKFF. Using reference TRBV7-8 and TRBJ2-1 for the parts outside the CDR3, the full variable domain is GAGVSQSPRYKVAKRGQDVALRCDPISGHVSLFWYQQALGQGPEFLTYFQNEAQLDKSGLPSDRFFAERPEGSVSTLKIQRTQQEDSAVYLCASSPGTSGRKFFGPGTRLTVL.

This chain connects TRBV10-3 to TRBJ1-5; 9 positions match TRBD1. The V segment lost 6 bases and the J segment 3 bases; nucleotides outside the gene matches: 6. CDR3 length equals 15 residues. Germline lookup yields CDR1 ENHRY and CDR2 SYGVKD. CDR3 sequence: CAISRDRGDNQPQHF. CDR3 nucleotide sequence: TGTGCCATCAGCCGCGACAGGGGGGACAATCAGCCCCAGCATTTT.

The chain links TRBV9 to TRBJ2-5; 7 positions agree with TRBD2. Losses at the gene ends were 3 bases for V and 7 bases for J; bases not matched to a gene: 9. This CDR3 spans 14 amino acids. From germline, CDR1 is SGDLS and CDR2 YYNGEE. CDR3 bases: TGTGCCAGCAGCGCGCTTGGGGAGGGAGGGACCCAGTACTTC. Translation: CASSALGEGGTQYF.

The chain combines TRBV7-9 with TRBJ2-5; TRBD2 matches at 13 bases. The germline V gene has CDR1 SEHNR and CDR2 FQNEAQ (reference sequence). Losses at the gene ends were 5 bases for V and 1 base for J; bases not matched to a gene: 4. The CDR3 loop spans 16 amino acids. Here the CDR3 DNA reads TGTGCCAGCAGCCCGACTAGCGGGAGGCTCCAAGAGACCCAGTACTTC. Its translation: CASSPTSGRLQETQYF.

This chain's CDR3 is CASSLATHNYGYTF. Written as DNA, the CDR3 is TGTGCCAGCAGTTTGGCGACCCACAACTATGGCTACACCTTC. This sequence joins TRBV28 and TRBJ1-2; D is undetermined. V lost 3 bases, J lost 2 bases, and 10 bases lay in between. This CDR3 has 14 amino acids. Per germline, CDR1 MDHEN and CDR2 SYDVKM.

CDR3 DNA sequence: TGTGCCAGCAGTTACGGCAGGAACGAGCAGTACTTC. Translation: CASSYGRNEQYF. The genes are TRBV6-5 and TRBJ2-7; no firm D call. The V end lost 2 bases, the J end lost 5 bases, and 7 bases lay between the germline ends. This CDR3 spans 12 amino acids. CDR1 and CDR2 (germline): MNHEY, SVGAGI.

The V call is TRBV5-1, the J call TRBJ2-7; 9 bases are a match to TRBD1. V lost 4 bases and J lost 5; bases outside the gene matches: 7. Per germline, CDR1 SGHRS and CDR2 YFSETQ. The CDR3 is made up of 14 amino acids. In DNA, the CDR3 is TGCGCCAGCAGCGCCGGGGACAGGGCGGACGAGCAGTACTTC. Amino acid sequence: CASSAGDRADEQYF.

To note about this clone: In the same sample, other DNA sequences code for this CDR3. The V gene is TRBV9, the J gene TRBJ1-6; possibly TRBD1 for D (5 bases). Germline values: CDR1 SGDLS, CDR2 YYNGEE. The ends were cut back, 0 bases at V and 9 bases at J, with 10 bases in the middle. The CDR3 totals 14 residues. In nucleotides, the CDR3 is TGTGCCAGCAGCGTAGCTCAGGGAGGTTCACCCCTCCACTTT. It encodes CASSVAQGGSPLHF.

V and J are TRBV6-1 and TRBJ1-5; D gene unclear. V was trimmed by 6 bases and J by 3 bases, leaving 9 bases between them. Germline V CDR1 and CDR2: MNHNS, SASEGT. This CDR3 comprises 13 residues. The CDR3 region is CASSSTDNQPQHF. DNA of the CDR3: TGTGCCAGCAGCTCGACGGACAATCAGCCCCAGCATTTT.

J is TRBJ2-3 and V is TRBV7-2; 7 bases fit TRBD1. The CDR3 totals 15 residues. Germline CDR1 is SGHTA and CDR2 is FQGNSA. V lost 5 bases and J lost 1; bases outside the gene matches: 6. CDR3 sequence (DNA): TGTGCCAGCAGCCTCGGACAGGTCCGCACAGATACGCAGTATTTT. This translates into CASSLGQVRTDTQYF.

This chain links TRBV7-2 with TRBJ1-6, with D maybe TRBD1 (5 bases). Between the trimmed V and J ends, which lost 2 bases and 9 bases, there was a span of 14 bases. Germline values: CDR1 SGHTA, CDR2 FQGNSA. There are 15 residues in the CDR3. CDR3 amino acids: CASSLSEGWSSPLHF. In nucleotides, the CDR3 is TGTGCCAGCAGCTTATCTGAGGGGTGGAGTTCACCCCTCCACTTT.

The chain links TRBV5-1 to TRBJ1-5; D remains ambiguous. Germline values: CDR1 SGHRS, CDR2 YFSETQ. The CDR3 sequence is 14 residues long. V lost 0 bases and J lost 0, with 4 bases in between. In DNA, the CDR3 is TGCGCCAGCAGCTTGGACACTAGCAATCAGCCCCAGCATTTT. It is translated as CASSLDTSNQPQHF.

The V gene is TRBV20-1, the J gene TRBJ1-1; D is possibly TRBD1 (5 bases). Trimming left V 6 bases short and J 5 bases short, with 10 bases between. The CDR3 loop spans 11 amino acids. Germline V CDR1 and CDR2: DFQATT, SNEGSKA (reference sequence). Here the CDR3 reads CSAPGRTEAFF. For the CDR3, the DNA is TGCAGTGCCCCAGGGAGAACTGAAGCTTTCTTT.

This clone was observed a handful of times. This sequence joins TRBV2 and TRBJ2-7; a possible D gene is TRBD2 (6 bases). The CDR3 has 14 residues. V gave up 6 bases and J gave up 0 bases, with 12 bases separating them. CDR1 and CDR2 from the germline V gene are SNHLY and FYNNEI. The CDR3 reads CASRKTAGSYEQYF. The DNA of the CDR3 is TGTGCCAGCAGGAAAACAGCGGGCTCCTACGAGCAGTACTTC.

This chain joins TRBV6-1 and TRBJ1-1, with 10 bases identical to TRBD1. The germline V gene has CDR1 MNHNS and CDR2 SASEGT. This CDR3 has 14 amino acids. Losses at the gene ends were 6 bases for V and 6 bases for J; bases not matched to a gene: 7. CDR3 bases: TGTGCCAGCAGGGTGACAGGGGGCTCCGCTGAAGCTTTCTTT. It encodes CASRVTGGSAEAFF.

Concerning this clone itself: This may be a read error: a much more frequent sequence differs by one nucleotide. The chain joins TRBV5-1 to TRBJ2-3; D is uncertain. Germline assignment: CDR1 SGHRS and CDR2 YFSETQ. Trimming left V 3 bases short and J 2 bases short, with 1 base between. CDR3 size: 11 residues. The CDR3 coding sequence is TGCGCCAGCAGCTACACAGATACGCAGTATTTT. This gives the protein CASSYTDTQYF.

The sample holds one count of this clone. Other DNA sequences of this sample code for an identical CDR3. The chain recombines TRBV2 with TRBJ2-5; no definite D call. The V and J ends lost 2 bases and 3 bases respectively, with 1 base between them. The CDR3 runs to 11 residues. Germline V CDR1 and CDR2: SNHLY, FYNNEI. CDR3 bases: TGTGCCAGCAGTGAAAAAGAGACCCAGTACTTC. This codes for CASSEKETQYF.

CDR3 coding DNA: TGTGCCAGCAGTTTAGAGAGCTCTGGGGCCAACGTCCTGACTTTC. It codes for CASSLESSGANVLTF. The chain recombines TRBV27 with TRBJ2-6; D is unclear. The CDR3 covers 15 residues. The ends were cut back, 2 bases at V and 0 bases at J, with 5 bases in the middle. CDR1 is MNHEY, CDR2 SMNVEV, per germline (reference sequence).